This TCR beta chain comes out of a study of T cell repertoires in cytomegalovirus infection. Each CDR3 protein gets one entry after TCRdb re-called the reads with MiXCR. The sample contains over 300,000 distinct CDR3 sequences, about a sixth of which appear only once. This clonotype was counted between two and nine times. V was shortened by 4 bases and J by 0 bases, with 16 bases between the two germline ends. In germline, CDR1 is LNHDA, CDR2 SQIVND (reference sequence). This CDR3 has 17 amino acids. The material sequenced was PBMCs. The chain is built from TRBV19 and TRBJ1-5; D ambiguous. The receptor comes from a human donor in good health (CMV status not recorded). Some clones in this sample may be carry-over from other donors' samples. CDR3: CASSNRGPGYSNQPQHF. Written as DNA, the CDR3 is TGTGCCAGTAGTAACCGAGGACCGGGTTATAGCAATCAGCCCCAGCATTTT.